This entry lists 17 T cell receptor beta chains sequenced from one sample in a study of spatial heterogeneity in lung cancer. TCRdb ran MiXCR on the 5' RACE reads and lists one entry per CDR3 protein. The sample has approximately 52,000 distinct CDR3 sequences, roughly 6.5% seen once. Documented time point: sample taken at primary tumor resection. The authors sequenced whole RNA from tumor, nontumor lung or frozen PBMC without sorting. The specimen comprised PBMCs, sampled at surgery. These receptors were collected from a female donor with early-stage non-small cell lung cancer.

This clonotype was counted between two and nine times. The gene calls are TRBV3-1 and TRBJ1-2; D unresolved. V was clipped by 4 bases and J by 10 bases, with 13 bases between them. The CDR3 extends over 12 amino acids. Germline CDR1 reads LGHDT; CDR2 reads YNNKEL (reference sequence). CDR3 loop: CASSLVGTPYTF. As DNA, the CDR3 is TGTGCCAGCAGCCTAGTGGGAACTCCCTACACCTTC.

The rearrangement uses TRBV2 and TRBJ2-1, with 9 bases aligning to TRBD1. V was pared by 6 bases and J by 8 bases, with 14 bases of the junction left unmatched. Germline CDR1 and CDR2: SNHLY and FYNNEI. The CDR3 spans 16 residues. This CDR3 reads CASSPLTLTGGHEQFF. The CDR3 DNA sequence: TGTGCCAGCAGCCCGTTGACTCTGACAGGGGGTCATGAGCAGTTCTTC.

This clonotype was observed at least ten times. The chain carries TRBV9 and TRBJ1-3; no clear D. V was pared by 4 bases and J by 4 bases, with 6 bases between. Germline V gives CDR1 SGDLS, CDR2 YYNGEE. The CDR3 has 12 amino acids. In nucleotides, the CDR3 is TGTGCCAGCAGCACCGGGGGAAACACCATATATTTT. Protein: CASSTGGNTIYF.

This clonotype occurred a few times. The chain recombines TRBV7-8 with TRBJ2-5; D is possibly TRBD1 or TRBD2 (5 bases each). Looked up from germline, CDR1 is SGHVS and CDR2 is FQNEAQ. The V end lost 2 bases, the J end lost 1 base, and 23 bases lay between the germline ends. The CDR3 is 19 residues long. CDR3 residues: CASSLWTRGTRPLQETQYF. The CDR3 DNA follows: TGTGCCAGCAGCTTATGGACTCGAGGGACGAGACCGCTCCAAGAGACCCAGTACTTC.

This clonotype was observed a handful of times. V gene TRBV6-5 combines with J gene TRBJ2-5, with 7 bases matching TRBD1. CDR1 and CDR2 from the germline V gene are MNHEY and SVGAGI. With V trimmed by 0 bases and J by 5 bases, 9 bases remained unmatched. The CDR3 is 16 amino acids. The CDR3 sequence is CASSYSPTGAGETQYF. CDR3 sequence (DNA): TGTGCCAGCAGTTACTCCCCCACAGGGGCCGGGGAGACCCAGTACTTC.

This clonotype was picked up many times. The chain has TRBV5-1 and TRBJ2-3, with D tentatively TRBD2 (6 bases). The germline V gene encodes CDR1 SGHRS and CDR2 YFSETQ. V lost 1 base to trimming and J lost 7 bases, with 10 bases between them. The CDR3 extends over 13 amino acids. This chain's CDR3 is CASSLPGGHTQYF. CDR3 nucleotide sequence: TGCGCCAGCAGCTTGCCCGGGGGACATACGCAGTATTTT.

This clonotype was observed many times. The chain carries TRBV2 and TRBJ2-2; tentative D call: TRBD1 (6 bases). V lost 8 bases, J lost 4 bases, and 14 bases lay in between. CDR3 length equals 14 residues. The germline V gene has CDR1 SNHLY and CDR2 FYNNEI. The CDR3 sequence: CASHEQGTTGELFF. The CDR3 bases are TGTGCCAGCCACGAACAGGGAACCACCGGGGAGCTGTTTTTT.

This clonotype was picked up many times. CDR3 in amino acids: CSAEGGTVSQPQHF. CDR3 DNA: TGCAGTGCTGAGGGGGGGACAGTTTCTCAGCCCCAGCATTTT. This rearrangement joins TRBV20-1 to TRBJ1-5; 7 bases align to TRBD1. In germline, CDR1 is DFQATT, CDR2 SNEGSKA (reference sequence). The CDR3 extends over 14 amino acids. V lost 5 bases and J lost 6; bases outside the gene matches: 10.

This clonotype was picked up many times. The chain couples TRBV6-2 or TRBV6-3 to TRBJ2-3; D is ambiguous. The CDR3 is made up of 17 amino acids. V dropped 6 bases and J dropped 1 base, with 20 bases sitting between them. Germline V gives CDR1 MNHEY, CDR2 SVGEGT. The CDR3 sequence: CASRNPGLPARTDTQYF. As DNA, the CDR3 is TGTGCCAGCAGAAACCCCGGGCTCCCCGCCCGCACAGATACGCAGTATTTT.

This clonotype was picked up many times. DNA for the CDR3: TGTGCCAGCAGCGTAGACCCCGGGAGCTCCTACGAGCAGTACTTC. Its translation: CASSVDPGSSYEQYF. The gene calls are TRBV9 and TRBJ2-7, with D possibly being TRBD2 (6 bases). V lost 0 bases and J 0 bases, leaving 10 bases between the germline ends. The CDR3 has 15 residues. CDR1 and CDR2 from the germline V gene are SGDLS and YYNGEE.

This clonotype was observed many times. CDR3 in amino acids: CASSLEGPLTEVVSEQYF. Written as DNA, the CDR3 is TGTGCCAGCAGCTTGGAGGGCCCGTTGACAGAGGTTGTGTCAGAGCAGTACTTC. The rearrangement uses TRBV7-2 and TRBJ2-7; weak D call: TRBD2 (6 bases). V gave up 3 bases and J gave up 7 bases, with 28 bases separating them. CDR3 length: 18 amino acids. Germline-derived CDR1 and CDR2 are SGHTA and FQGNSA.

In its sample, this clonotype was seen many times. The chain employs TRBV9 and TRBJ2-3; 8 nucleotides line up with TRBD2. Germline CDR1 SGDLS, CDR2 YYNGEE. The CDR3 is made up of 15 amino acids. Unmatched junction bases numbered 6, after V lost 4 bases and J lost 2 bases. The CDR3 region has the DNA TGTGCCAGCAGCTATAGCGGGGACTACACAGATACGCAGTATTTT. Translating gives CASSYSGDYTDTQYF.

The chain employs TRBV9 and TRBJ2-7; 9 bases match TRBD1. This CDR3 spans 15 amino acids. Germline trimming cut 0 bases from V and 5 bases from J; bases unmatched to any gene: 6. The germline V gene encodes CDR1 SGDLS and CDR2 YYNGEE. The CDR3 DNA reads as TGTGCCAGCAGCGTAGCAGGACAGGGGCGCAACGAGCAGTACTTC. Its protein product is CASSVAGQGRNEQYF.

This chain joins TRBV6-5 and TRBJ1-1; D unresolved. This CDR3 contains 13 residues. Germline lookup yields CDR1 MNHEY and CDR2 SVGAGI. Trimming left V 6 bases short and J 3 bases short, with 11 bases between. CDR3 DNA: TGTGCCAGCAGGTACCCGGGGTACACTGAAGCTTTCTTT. Its protein product is CASRYPGYTEAFF.

The table lists this clonotype with many counts. The J gene is TRBJ2-7, the V gene TRBV21-1; TRBD1 is the table's D call, not checked against the DNA. TRBV21-1 is annotated as a pseudogene. The CDR3 sequence is 14 residues long. The CDR3 reads CGARDTGGTYEQYF. In DNA form, the CDR3 reads TGTGGCGCCCGGGACACAGGGGGTACCTACGAGCAGTACTTC.

The table lists this clonotype with a few counts. The chain joins TRBV24-1 to TRBJ2-3; D not resolved. Germline-derived CDR1 and CDR2 are KGHDR and SFDVKD. Trimming shortened V by 3 bases and J by 9 bases, and 6 bases separated the two germline ends. CDR3 length: 11 residues. The CDR3 nucleotides read TGTGCCACCAGTGATAGGGCGACGCAGTATTTT. This encodes CATSDRATQYF.

This clonotype occurred many times. The rearrangement uses TRBV6-5 and TRBJ2-3, with D perhaps matching TRBD1 (5 bases). The CDR3 runs to 12 residues. Trimming took off 6 bases at V and 1 base at J, with 5 bases between the two ends. Germline CDR1 and CDR2: MNHEY and SVGAGI. The DNA of the CDR3 is TGTGCCAGCAGGACAGGCACAGATACGCAGTATTTT. It yields the protein CASRTGTDTQYF.